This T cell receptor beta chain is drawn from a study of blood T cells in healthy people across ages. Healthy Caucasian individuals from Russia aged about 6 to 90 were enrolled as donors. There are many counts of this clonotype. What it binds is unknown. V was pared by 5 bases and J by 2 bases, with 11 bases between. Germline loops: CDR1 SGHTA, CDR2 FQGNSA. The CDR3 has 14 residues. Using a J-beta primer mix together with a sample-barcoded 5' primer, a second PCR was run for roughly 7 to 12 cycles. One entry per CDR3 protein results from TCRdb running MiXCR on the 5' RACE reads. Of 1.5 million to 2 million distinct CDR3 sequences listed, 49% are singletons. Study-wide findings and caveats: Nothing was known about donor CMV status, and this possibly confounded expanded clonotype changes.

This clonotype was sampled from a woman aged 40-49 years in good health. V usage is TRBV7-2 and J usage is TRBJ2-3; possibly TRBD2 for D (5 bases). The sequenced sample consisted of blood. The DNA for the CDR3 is TGTGCCAGCAGCCCTCCGGGGATCACAGATACGCAGTATTTT. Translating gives CASSPPGITDTQYF.